In this sample, the clone carrying this TCR beta chain turned up many times. Its matching antigen is unknown. Scientists amplified the TCR beta CDR3 regions from RNA transcripts. First-round RT-PCR with HTBI primers preceded a second-round multiplex PCR. TCRdb passed the multiplex PCR reads through MiXCR, listing each CDR3 protein once. The sample includes about 600,000 distinct CDR3 sequences, roughly 40% of them seen just once. The CDR3 is 14 amino acids. Trimming left V 5 bases short and J 4 bases short, with 9 bases between. The V gene's germline CDR1 is SGHAT and CDR2 FQNNGV. The entry originates in a study of Graves' ophthalmopathy and Graves' hyperthyroidism. Points from the study as a whole: A model of 13 signatures distinguished ophthalmopathy from stable hyperthyroidism at 85% to 90% sensitivity and roughly 80% specificity. Most thyroid clonotypes with frequency above 0.001 were detected in blood too.

This clonotype was sampled from an adult man with Graves' hyperthyroidism. Source material: peripheral blood or thyroid tissue (not recorded which). The rearrangement uses TRBV11-2 and TRBJ2-6; D may be TRBD2 (6 bases). CDR3 region: CASSPRGGANVLTF. The CDR3 DNA reads as TGTGCCAGCAGCCCCCGGGGGGGGGCCAACGTCCTGACTTTC.